This TCR beta chain was sequenced for a study of T cell repertoires in cytomegalovirus infection. About the study: Both a matching HLA type and CMV infection were indicated by public TCR beta signatures. General observations from the study: Identification of carriers of CMV plus the relevant HLA was performed using cumulative public TCR beta family frequency.

MiXCR, run by TCRdb on the reads, gives a single entry per CDR3 protein. The repertoire has some 280,000 distinct CDR3 sequences, roughly an eighth of them found once; the top ten carry around 8.1%. This clonotype was counted at least ten times. Its target is unknown. The sequence was obtained from a human donor in good health (CMV status not recorded). Some clones in this sample may be carry-over from other donors' samples. Sequencing was carried out using PBMCs.

The CDR3 is CATSRGTSSSGANVLTF. The CDR3 DNA is TGTGCCACCAGCAGAGGAACATCCAGCTCTGGGGCCAACGTCCTGACTTTC. This chain joins TRBV15 and TRBJ2-6; D remains ambiguous. The CDR3 loop spans 17 amino acids. Germline values: CDR1 LNHNV, CDR2 YYDKDF (reference sequence). Trimming left V 1 base short and J 0 bases short, with 10 bases between.